Listed below are T cell receptor beta chains from one sample, sequenced in a study of blood T cell repertoires in COVID-19. Measured with immunoSEQ multiplex PCR; TCRdb has only the in-frame clones, and not every one. The sample holds about 20,000 clones; roughly 87% are singletons and the top ten take 25%. Sequencing was done on a sample of peripheral blood. All receptors come from a human donor with active COVID-19. The donor label of this sample is uncertain. Both conserved end residues are part of each CDR3. Fields, in order: V gene, D gene, J gene, clone size, CDR3 protein, CDR3 DNA. D genes are given only for firm matches. Size values are once, few and many counts, or a class for expanded clones, and some rows have none.

TRBV7-3	NA	TRBJ2-2	few	CASSLGKGGNTQLFF	TGTGCCAGCAGCTTAGGTAAGGGCGGGAATACCCAGCTGTTTTTT
TRBV7-3	TRBD1	TRBJ2-5	NA	CASRPPGQGAPETQYF	TGTGCCAGCAGGCCTCCTGGACAGGGGGCCCCGGAGACCCAGTACTTC
TRBV12-3/TRBV12-4	NA	TRBJ2-3	once	CASSLKRTDTQYF	TGTGCCAGCAGTTTAAAGAGGACAGATACGCAGTATTTT
TRBV5-4	TRBD2	TRBJ2-2	NA	CASSSQSGRRTGELFF	TGTGCCAGCAGCTCCCAAAGCGGGAGACGGACCGGGGAGCTGTTTTTT
TRBV4-2	TRBD2	TRBJ2-1	NA	CASSQLLASSSYNEQFF	TGTGCCAGCAGCCAACTACTAGCGAGCAGCTCCTACAATGAGCAGTTCTTC
TRBV18	NA	TRBJ1-6	NA	CASSPTAGKKSYNSPLHF	TGTGCCAGCTCACCAACCGCAGGGAAGAAGTCCTATAATTCACCCCTCCACTTT
TRBV6-2/TRBV6-3	TRBD1	TRBJ2-7	once	CASSYPAGTGAYEQYF	TGTGCCAGCAGTTACCCCGCCGGGACAGGGGCCTACGAGCAGTACTTC
TRBV7-9	NA	TRBJ2-1	NA	CASSFIGKKGVRHNEQFF	TGTGCCAGCAGCTTTATAGGTAAAAAGGGAGTACGACACAATGAGCAGTTCTTC
TRBV4-2	NA	TRBJ2-7	NA	CASSPEDRQRYEQYF	TGTGCCAGCAGCCCCGAGGACAGACAAAGATACGAGCAGTACTTC
TRBV4-3	NA	TRBJ1-1	NA	CASSPGGTEAFF	TGCGCCAGCAGCCCGGGAGGGACAGAAGCTTTCTTT
TRBV19	NA	TRBJ1-1	NA	CASRILYGRGEAFF	TGTGCCAGTAGAATTCTTTACGGAAGGGGTGAAGCTTTCTTT
TRBV5-1	NA	TRBJ1-2	NA	CASSLGEDWRDPFF	TGCGCCAGCAGCTTGGGTGAGGATTGGCGGGACCCATTCTTC
TRBV11-3	NA	TRBJ1-2	NA	CASSLDGQLDYGYTF	TGTGCCAGCAGCTTAGATGGACAGTTGGACTATGGCTACACCTTC
TRBV5-6	NA	TRBJ2-7	NA	CASSRQTIIYEQYF	TGTGCCAGCAGCCGACAGACGATCATCTACGAGCAGTACTTC
TRBV5-4	NA	TRBJ1-1	NA	CASSPQEMNTEAFF	TGTGCCAGCAGCCCCCAGGAAATGAACACTGAAGCTTTCTTT
TRBV13	NA	TRBJ2-7	NA	CASSGGGRPSGQYF	TGTGCCAGCAGCGGAGGGGGCCGGCCTTCTGGGCAGTACTTC
TRBV30	NA	TRBJ1-4	NA	CAWSVGADEKLFF	TGTGCCTGGAGTGTTGGGGCGGATGAAAAACTGTTTTTT
TRBV18	NA	TRBJ2-7	NA	CASSDQGGVGEQYF	TGTGCCAGCTCCGACCAAGGGGGAGTGGGCGAGCAGTACTTC
TRBV9	NA	TRBJ2-7	NA	CASSVQPTYEQYF	TGTGCCAGCAGCGTCCAACCCACATACGAGCAGTACTTC
TRBV15	TRBD1	TRBJ2-2	NA	CATSSLSMGQGDTGELFF	TGTGCCACCAGCAGCCTTAGCATGGGACAGGGAGACACCGGGGAGCTGTTTTTT
TRBV7-6	NA	TRBJ1-2	NA	CASSLAGGGAPAYGYTF	TGTGCCAGCAGCTTAGCAGGGGGGGGAGCGCCAGCCTATGGCTACACCTTC
TRBV11-2	TRBD2	TRBJ2-1	NA	CASSLEGGLAFDEQFF	TGTGCCAGCAGCTTAGAAGGGGGACTAGCATTCGATGAGCAGTTCTTC
TRBV11-2	NA	TRBJ2-4	NA	CASSPKHRATLAKNIQYF	TGTGCCAGCAGCCCGAAACACCGTGCCACCTTAGCCAAAAACATTCAGTACTTC
TRBV5-1	TRBD1	TRBJ2-3	once	CASSSGTGTDTQYF	TGCGCCAGCAGCTCCGGGACAGGGACAGATACGCAGTATTTT
TRBV6-5	TRBD1	TRBJ2-7	NA	CASSPRQGISEQYF	TGTGCCAGCAGTCCCCGACAGGGGATCAGCGAGCAGTACTTC
TRBV5-4	NA	TRBJ1-4	NA	CASSPGSNEKLFF	TGTGCCAGCAGCCCGGGATCGAATGAAAAACTGTTTTTT
TRBV9	NA	TRBJ2-5	few	CASSPTGVGTQYF	TGTGCCAGCAGCCCGACGGGTGTCGGGACCCAGTACTTC
TRBV20-1	NA	TRBJ2-7	NA	CSASFQGSGYEQYF	TGCAGTGCTAGTTTTCAGGGTTCGGGCTACGAGCAGTACTTC
TRBV7-3	TRBD2	TRBJ2-1	NA	CASSSLGGVTSGHSEQFF	TGTGCCAGCAGCTCCTTGGGTGGTGTGACTAGCGGGCATAGTGAGCAGTTCTTC
TRBV4-2	TRBD1	TRBJ2-1	NA	CASTRGTGTYNEQFF	TGTGCCAGCACCCGAGGGACAGGGACCTACAATGAGCAGTTCTTC
TRBV2	TRBD1	TRBJ1-4	NA	CASRGRGDEKLFF	TGTGCCAGCAGGGGCAGGGGGGATGAAAAACTGTTTTTT
TRBV5-5	TRBD1	TRBJ2-1	NA	CASGTTGGPYNEQFF	TGTGCCAGCGGCACCACAGGGGGCCCTTACAATGAGCAGTTCTTC
TRBV2	NA	TRBJ2-3	NA	CASTQRQSDTQYF	TGTGCCAGCACCCAAAGACAATCAGATACGCAGTATTTT
TRBV18	TRBD2	TRBJ2-1	NA	CASLLAGGRLVANEQFF	TGTGCCAGTTTACTAGCGGGAGGGCGTCTTGTAGCGAATGAGCAGTTCTTC
TRBV7-6	TRBD2	TRBJ2-5	NA	CASSPLAGDAETQYF	TGTGCCAGCAGCCCTCTAGCGGGGGACGCAGAGACCCAGTACTTC
TRBV29-1	TRBD1	TRBJ1-2	NA	CSVGQGMKGYTF	TGCAGCGTGGGACAGGGGATGAAGGGCTACACCTTC
TRBV5-4	NA	TRBJ2-2	once	CASSLSWVKGGELFF	TGTGCCAGCAGCTTGTCTTGGGTGAAGGGGGGGGAGCTGTTTTTT
TRBV18	TRBD2	TRBJ2-1	NA	CASGPTSGGNNEQFF	TGTGCCAGCGGTCCGACTAGCGGGGGAAACAATGAGCAGTTCTTC
TRBV7-2	TRBD2	TRBJ2-7	NA	CASSPRTSGSKAYEQYF	TGTGCCAGCAGCCCTAGAACTAGCGGGAGTAAGGCCTACGAGCAGTACTTC
TRBV3-1/TRBV3-2	NA	TRBJ1-3	NA	CASSQDGAGNTIYF	TGTGCCAGCAGCCAAGATGGAGCTGGAAACACCATATATTTT
TRBV6-5	NA	TRBJ2-7	NA	CASSYMTGVYEQYF	TGTGCCAGCAGTTACATGACAGGTGTCTACGAGCAGTACTTC